What follows is one T cell receptor beta chain and its context. Its antigen remains unidentified. The V gene's germline CDR1 is LGHNA and CDR2 YSLEER. V was shortened by 0 bases and J by 7 bases, with 13 bases between the two germline ends. The CDR3 is 14 amino acids. The sample comes from a study of cytomegalovirus exposure and HLA in healthy donors. About the research overall: Earlier, 110 million or so unique TCR beta sequences were recovered from about 170 million T cells by an analysis. The study, taken as a whole, reports: Altogether, 170 or so TCR beta chains were recorded as cytomegalovirus-associated. Whilst most TCR sequences proved rare, a subset of public TCRs occurred across many donors.

13 Jbeta primers and 60 Vbeta primers were used for the PCR. Produced via immunoSEQ multiplex PCR; TCRdb's table is partial and in-frame only. The sample includes approximately 200,000 clones, almost 80% of them seen just once. The V and J genes are TRBV4-3 and TRBJ2-7; D may be TRBD2 (6 bases). The sequencing sample was made of PBMCs. The receptor's source is a man aged 18 to 35 in good health and CMV-seronegative. DNA for the CDR3: TGCGCCAGCAGCCAAGAAGGAGGGGTTGGGGAGCAGTACTTC. Residues: CASSQEGGVGEQYF.